Shown below are 14 T cell receptor beta chains from a single sample sequenced in a study of cytomegalovirus exposure and HLA in healthy donors. It was with 60 Vbeta and 13 Jbeta primers that the PCR ran. TCRdb's table, derived via immunoSEQ multiplex PCR, lists solely in-frame clones and lacks some. The sample includes about 120,000 clones, over 75% seen only once; the top ten take around 5.8%. The source material was PBMCs. Receptors were obtained from a woman under 40 in good health and CMV-seropositive.

The chain joins TRBV27 to TRBJ2-3; possibly TRBD1 for D (6 bases). This CDR3 region has 15 residues. Germline CDR1 MNHEY, CDR2 SMNVEV (reference sequence). Trimming removed 3 bases from V and 2 bases from J, with 12 bases in between. The CDR3 nucleotides are TGTGCCAGCAGTTTTTCAGGGGCCAACACAGATACGCAGTATTTT. Its translation: CASSFSGANTDTQYF.

A few counts support this clone. J is TRBJ2-7 and V is TRBV29-1; D is possibly TRBD2 (5 bases). CDR1 and CDR2 (germline): SQVTM, ANQGSEA. V lost 4 bases and J 4 bases, leaving 8 bases between the germline ends. This CDR3 comprises 11 residues. The DNA of the CDR3 is TGCAGCGTTGTTGAGGGATACGAGCAGTACTTC. Translated, it gives CSVVEGYEQYF.

The J gene is TRBJ2-3, the V gene TRBV2, with 9 bases aligning to TRBD1. V lost 6 bases, J lost 9 bases, and 7 bases stayed unmatched. Germline CDR1 is SNHLY and CDR2 is FYNNEI. The CDR3 consists of 13 residues. CDR3 amino acids: CASRDRGFGTQYF. The DNA for the CDR3 is TGTGCCAGCAGGGACAGGGGATTTGGCACGCAGTATTTT.

This clone was seen a handful of times. The chain uses TRBV7-6 and TRBJ2-5, with TRBD1 as a possible D gene (5 bases). The CDR3 has 16 residues. Germline CDR1 SGHVS, CDR2 FNYEAQ. Trimming cost V 0 bases and J 5 bases, with 16 bases left between them. CDR3 nucleotides: TGTGCCAGCAGCTTAGCGCTTAGGACAACAGAGGAGACCCAGTACTTC. Its translation is CASSLALRTTEETQYF.

This clone has only a few counts. The V and J genes are TRBV2 and TRBJ2-2, with 9 positions matching TRBD1. Germline CDR1 is SNHLY and CDR2 is FYNNEI. V gave up 2 bases and J gave up 1 base; unmatched junction bases: 2. This CDR3 is 16 amino acids long. This CDR3 is CASSEKGQGNTGELFF. In nucleotides, the CDR3 is TGTGCCAGCAGTGAAAAGGGACAGGGGAACACCGGGGAGCTGTTTTTT. The whole variable domain, filled in from reference TRBV2 and TRBJ2-2, reads EPEVTQTPSHQVTQMGQEVILRCVPISNHLYFYWYRQILGQKVEFLVSFYNNEISEKSEIFDDQFSVERPDGSNFTLKIRSTKLEDSAMYFCASSEKGQGNTGELFFGEGSRLTVL.

The chain uses TRBV6-5 and TRBJ1-3; D unclear. CDR3 size: 13 residues. Trimming cost V 9 bases and J 3 bases, with 12 bases left between them. Germline V gene sequence: CDR1 MNHEY, CDR2 SVGAGI. The CDR3 is CASLVAGGNTIYF. DNA of the CDR3: TGTGCCAGTCTAGTTGCCGGTGGAAACACCATATATTTT.

The J gene is TRBJ2-5, the V gene TRBV7-9; D is possibly TRBD1 (6 bases). V was cut by 1 base and J by 7 bases, with 13 bases left in between. Germline V gene data show CDR1 as SEHNR and CDR2 as FQNEAQ (reference sequence). The CDR3 length is 14 residues. The CDR3 region has the DNA TGTGCCAGCAGCTTAGTATCAGGGGTGGGGACCCAGTACTTC. It encodes CASSLVSGVGTQYF.

This chain uses TRBV7-2 with TRBJ2-4, with D tentatively TRBD2 (6 bases). CDR3 length: 16 residues. CDR1 SGHTA and CDR2 FQGNSA come from the germline V gene. The V end was cut by 4 bases, the J end by 0 bases, with 13 bases between. CDR3 bases: TGTGCCAGCAGCTCCCTAGCGACCCTAGCCAAAAACATTCAGTACTTC. Amino acid sequence: CASSSLATLAKNIQYF.

The V gene is TRBV15, the J gene TRBJ1-1; TRBD1 aligns across 9 bases. The ends lost 4 bases at V and 6 bases at J; junction bases unmatched: 15. Looked up from germline, CDR1 is LNHNV and CDR2 is YYDKDF (reference sequence). The CDR3 covers 17 residues. The CDR3 DNA sequence: TGTGCCACCAGCATAGGGACAGGGACTCTCCTGGGGTCTGAAGCTTTCTTT. Translating it yields CATSIGTGTLLGSEAFF.

This clone was counted between two and nine times. This rearrangement joins TRBV27 to TRBJ1-1; TRBD1 aligns across 8 bases. Germline loops: CDR1 MNHEY, CDR2 SMNVEV (reference sequence). Losses at the gene ends were 2 bases for V and 4 bases for J; bases not matched to a gene: 9. The CDR3 is 16 amino acids. The CDR3 nucleotides are TGTGCCAGCAGTTTAATCCCTGCAGGGGGCGGCACTGAAGCTTTCTTT. Its translation: CASSLIPAGGGTEAFF.

The table lists this clone with a few counts. The V and J genes are TRBV6-6 and TRBJ1-1, with a tentative D call TRBD1 (6 bases). Trimming left V 3 bases short and J 7 bases short, with 9 bases between. Germline V gene lookup returns CDR1 MNHNY and CDR2 SVGAGI (reference sequence). The CDR3 length is 12 residues. CDR3 coding DNA: TGTGCCAGCAGTTATGGACAGATTGAAGCTTTCTTT. Encoded protein: CASSYGQIEAFF.

This clone appeared a few times. This sequence joins TRBV6-5 and TRBJ2-1, with 14 bases fitting TRBD2. V was pared by 6 bases and J by 6 bases, with 1 base of the junction left unmatched. The germline gives CDR1 MNHEY, CDR2 SVGAGI. The CDR3 is made up of 14 amino acids. CDR3 in DNA: TGTGCCAGCAGGGGGACTAGCGGGAGCAATGAGCAGTTCTTC. It codes for CASRGTSGSNEQFF.

This chain links TRBV13 with TRBJ2-3; 7 bases fit TRBD1. V was pared by 0 bases and J by 2 bases, with 5 bases of the junction left unmatched. The length of the CDR3 is 16 residues. CDR1 and CDR2 from the germline V gene are PRHDT and FYEKMQ (reference sequence). The CDR3 loop is CASSLGAGTVTDTQYF. The CDR3 DNA reads TGTGCCAGCAGCTTAGGCGCAGGGACAGTCACAGATACGCAGTATTTT.

The chain couples TRBV7-3 to TRBJ2-3; the D gene is possibly TRBD2 (5 bases). V was pared by 7 bases and J by 0 bases, with 8 bases between. Per the germline V gene, CDR1 is SGHTA and CDR2 is FQGTGA. The CDR3 has 13 residues. The CDR3 loop is CASKGGSTDTQYF. DNA for the CDR3: TGTGCCAGCAAGGGCGGGAGCACAGATACGCAGTATTTT.